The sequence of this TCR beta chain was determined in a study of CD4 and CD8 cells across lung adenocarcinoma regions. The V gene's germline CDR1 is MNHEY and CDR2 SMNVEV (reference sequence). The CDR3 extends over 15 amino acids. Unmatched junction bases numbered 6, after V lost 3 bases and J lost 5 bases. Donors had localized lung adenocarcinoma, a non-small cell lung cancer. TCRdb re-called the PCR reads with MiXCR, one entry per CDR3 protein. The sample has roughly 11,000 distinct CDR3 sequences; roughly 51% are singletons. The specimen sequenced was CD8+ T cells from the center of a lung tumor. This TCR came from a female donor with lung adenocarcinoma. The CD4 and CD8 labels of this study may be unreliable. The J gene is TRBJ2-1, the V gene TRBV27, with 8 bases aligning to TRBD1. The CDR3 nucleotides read TGTGCCAGCAGTTTCCAGGGACAGGAAAACAATGAGCAGTTCTTC. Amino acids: CASSFQGQENNEQFF.